This TCR beta chain is from a study of CD8+ T cells in alopecia areata. Notes on the study in general: Patients shared TCRs less clearly than mice did, possibly owing to HLA. Normal scalp had lower clonality than lesional scalp, with alopecia totalis/universalis lesions showing this most strongly.

The germline gives CDR1 MNHNS, CDR2 SASEGT. V trimming: 4 bases; J trimming: 4 bases; junction bases outside the gene matches: 6. There are 16 residues in the CDR3. As concerns this clone: The antigen remains undetermined.

After isolation, RNA underwent reverse transcription to generate cDNA as the sequencing template. Sequencing was performed with immunoSEQ multiplex PCR; in TCRdb, only in-frame clones are kept and a portion is missing. The repertoire holds 200,000 to 250,000 clones, with approximately 61% as singletons. Collected material from alopecia areata patients comprised lesional scalp punch biopsies and peripheral blood. The sequence derives from a human donor with alopecia areata. The sequencing here drew on CD4+ T cells sorted from blood, taken at week 0. V and J are TRBV6-1 and TRBJ2-5, with 13 bases matching TRBD2. CDR3 sequence (DNA): TGTGCCAGCAGTGCTAGGACTAGCGGGGGCGGAGAGACCCAGTACTTC. As protein: CASSARTSGGGETQYF.